The clone carrying this T cell receptor beta chain was seen ten or more times. Its cognate antigen is unknown. This entry is derived from a study of CD8 T cells in ankylosing spondylitis. Study findings and constraints: Clones linked to the disease showed a CD8+ phenotype. They occurred at relatively low frequencies in peripheral blood. Some motif variants had been reported before (in reactive arthritis synovial fluid and blood). Matched ankylosing spondylitis synovial fluid reportedly contained a significantly enriched population of disease-linked clones.

The V end was cut by 3 bases, the J end by 6 bases, with 11 bases between. The CDR3 spans 12 residues. The V gene's germline CDR1 is DFQATT and CDR2 SNEGSKA (reference sequence). Each TCR beta library was made by quantitative 5'-RACE that incorporated molecular barcodes. TCRdb independently ran MiXCR on the 5' RACE reads; one entry per CDR3 protein. The sample has roughly 120,000 distinct CDR3 sequences, roughly 15% seen once. The genes are TRBV20-1 and TRBJ1-2, with D possibly being TRBD1 (5 bases). This clonotype was sampled from a female donor with ankylosing spondylitis or in good health (not recorded which). The sample taken for sequencing was blood, either unsorted or a sorted T cell fraction (not recorded which). DNA for the CDR3: TGCAGTGCTAGGGGGTCGGGGGATGGCTACACCTTC. Its translation is CSARGSGDGYTF.